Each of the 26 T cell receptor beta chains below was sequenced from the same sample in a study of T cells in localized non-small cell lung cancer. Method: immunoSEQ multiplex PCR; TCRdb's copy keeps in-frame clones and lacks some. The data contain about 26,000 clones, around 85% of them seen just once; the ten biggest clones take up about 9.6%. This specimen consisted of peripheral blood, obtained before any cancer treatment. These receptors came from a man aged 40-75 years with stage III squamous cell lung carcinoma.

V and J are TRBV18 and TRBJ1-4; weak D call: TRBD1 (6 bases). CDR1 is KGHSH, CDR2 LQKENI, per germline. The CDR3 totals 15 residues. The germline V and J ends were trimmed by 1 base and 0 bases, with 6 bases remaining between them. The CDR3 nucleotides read TGTGCCAGCTCACCACGGACAGCAACTAATGAAAAACTGTTTTTT. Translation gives CASSPRTATNEKLFF.

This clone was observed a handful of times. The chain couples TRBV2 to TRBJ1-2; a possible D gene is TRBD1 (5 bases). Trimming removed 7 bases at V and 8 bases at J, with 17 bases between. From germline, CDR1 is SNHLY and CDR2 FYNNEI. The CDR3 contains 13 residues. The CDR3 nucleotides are TGTGCCAGCACCCCTGCCGGGACCGGGGGCTACACCTTC. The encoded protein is CASTPAGTGGYTF.

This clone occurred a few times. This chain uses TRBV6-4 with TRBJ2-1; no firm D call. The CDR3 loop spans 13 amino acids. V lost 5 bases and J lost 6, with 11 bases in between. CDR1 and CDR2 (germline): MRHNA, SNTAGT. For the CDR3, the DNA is TGTGCCAGCAGTATTAACGCCGCCAATGAGCAGTTCTTC. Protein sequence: CASSINAANEQFF.

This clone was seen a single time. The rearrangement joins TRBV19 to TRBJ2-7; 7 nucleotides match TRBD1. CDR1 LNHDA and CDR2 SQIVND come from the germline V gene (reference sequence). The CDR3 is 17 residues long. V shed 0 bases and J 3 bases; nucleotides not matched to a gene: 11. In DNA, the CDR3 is TGTGCCAGTAGTATAGACCCCGGGACAGCTGGGCTCTACGAGCAGTACTTC. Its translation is CASSIDPGTAGLYEQYF.

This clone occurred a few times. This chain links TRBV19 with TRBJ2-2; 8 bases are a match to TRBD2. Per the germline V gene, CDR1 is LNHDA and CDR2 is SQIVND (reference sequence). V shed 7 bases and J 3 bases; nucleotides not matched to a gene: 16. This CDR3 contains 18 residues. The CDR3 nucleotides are TGTGCCAGTACCATCCGGTCAGAGGGACTAGGGTACACCGGGGAGCTGTTTTTT. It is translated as CASTIRSEGLGYTGELFF.

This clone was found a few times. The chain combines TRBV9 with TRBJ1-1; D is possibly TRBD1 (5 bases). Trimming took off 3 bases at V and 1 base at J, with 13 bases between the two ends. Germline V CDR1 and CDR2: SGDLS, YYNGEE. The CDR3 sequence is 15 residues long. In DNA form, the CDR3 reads TGTGCCAGCAGCGAATTACAGGCCGCGAACACTGAAGCTTTCTTT. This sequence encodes CASSELQAANTEAFF.

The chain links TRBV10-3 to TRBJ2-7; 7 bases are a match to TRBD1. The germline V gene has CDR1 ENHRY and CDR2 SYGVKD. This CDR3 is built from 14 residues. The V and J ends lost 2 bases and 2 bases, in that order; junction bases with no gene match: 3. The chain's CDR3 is CAISETGTAYEQYF. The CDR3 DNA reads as TGTGCCATCAGTGAGACGGGGACAGCCTACGAGCAGTACTTC.

The CDR3 DNA reads TGTGCCAGTAGTACCAGGGGGAGGGGGACAGATACGCAGTATTTT. This sequence encodes CASSTRGRGTDTQYF. The chain joins TRBV19 to TRBJ2-3; D possibly matches TRBD1 or TRBD2 (7 bases each). Germline V lookup: CDR1 LNHDA, CDR2 SQIVND (reference sequence). Trimming cost V 4 bases and J 3 bases, with 14 bases left between them. This CDR3 has 15 residues.

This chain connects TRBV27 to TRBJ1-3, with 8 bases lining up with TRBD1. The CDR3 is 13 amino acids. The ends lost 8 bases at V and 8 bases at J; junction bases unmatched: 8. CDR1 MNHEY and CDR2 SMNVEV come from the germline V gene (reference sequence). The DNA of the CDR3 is TGTGCCAGCGGCCTCATACAGGGGGACACCATATATTTT. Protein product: CASGLIQGDTIYF.

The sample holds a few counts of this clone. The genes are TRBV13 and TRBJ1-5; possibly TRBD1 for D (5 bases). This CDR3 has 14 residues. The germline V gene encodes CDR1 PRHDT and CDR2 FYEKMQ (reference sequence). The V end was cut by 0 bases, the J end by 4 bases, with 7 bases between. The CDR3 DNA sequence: TGTGCCAGCAGCTTAGGGACAGCAAATCAGCCCCAGCATTTT. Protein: CASSLGTANQPQHF. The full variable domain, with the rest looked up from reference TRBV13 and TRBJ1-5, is AAGVIQSPRHLIKEKRETATLKCYPIPRHDTVYWYQQGPGQDPQFLISFYEKMQSDKGSIPDRFSAQQFSDYHSELNMSSLELGDSALYFCASSLGTANQPQHFGDGTRLSIL.

The CDR3 loop reads CASRDNYEAFF. CDR3 coding DNA: TGTGCCAGCAGGGACAACTATGAAGCTTTCTTT. The chain employs TRBV25-1 and TRBJ1-1; maybe TRBD1 (5 bases). V gave up 6 bases and J gave up 7 bases, with 9 bases separating them. The CDR3 length is 11 residues. Germline V gene data show CDR1 as MGHDK and CDR2 as SYGVNS. Variable domain in full (rest from reference TRBV25-1 and TRBJ1-1): EADIYQTPRYLVIGTGKKITLECSQTMGHDKMYWYQQDPGMELHLIHYSYGVNSTEKGDLSSESTVSRIRTEHFPLTLESARPSHTSQYLCASRDNYEAFFGQGTRLTVV.

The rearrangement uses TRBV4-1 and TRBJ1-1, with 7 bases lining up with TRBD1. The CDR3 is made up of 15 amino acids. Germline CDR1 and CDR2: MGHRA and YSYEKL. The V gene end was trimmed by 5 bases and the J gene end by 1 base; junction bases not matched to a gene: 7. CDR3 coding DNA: TGCGCCAGCAGCAAGAAGGGGGCGGAGAACACTGAAGCTTTCTTT. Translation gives CASSKKGAENTEAFF.

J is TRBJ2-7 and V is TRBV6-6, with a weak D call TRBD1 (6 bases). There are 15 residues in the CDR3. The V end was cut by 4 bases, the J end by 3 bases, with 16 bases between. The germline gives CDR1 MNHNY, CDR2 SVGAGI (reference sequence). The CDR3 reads CASSSPADRLYEQYV. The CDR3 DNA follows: TGTGCCAGCAGTTCCCCCGCCGACAGGCTCTACGAGCAGTACGTC.

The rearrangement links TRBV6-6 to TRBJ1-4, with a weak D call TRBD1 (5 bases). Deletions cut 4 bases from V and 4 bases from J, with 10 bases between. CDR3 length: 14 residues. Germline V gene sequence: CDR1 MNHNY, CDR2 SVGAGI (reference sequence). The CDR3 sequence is CASSSGDSNEKLFF. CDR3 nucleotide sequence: TGTGCCAGCAGTTCCGGCGACAGTAATGAAAAACTGTTTTTT.

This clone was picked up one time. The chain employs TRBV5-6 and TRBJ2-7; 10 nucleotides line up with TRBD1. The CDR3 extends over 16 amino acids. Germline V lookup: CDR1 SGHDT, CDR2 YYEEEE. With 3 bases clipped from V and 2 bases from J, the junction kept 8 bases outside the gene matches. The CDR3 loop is CASSSYTGTGAYEQYF. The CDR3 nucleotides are TGTGCCAGCAGCTCCTATACCGGGACAGGGGCCTACGAGCAGTACTTC.

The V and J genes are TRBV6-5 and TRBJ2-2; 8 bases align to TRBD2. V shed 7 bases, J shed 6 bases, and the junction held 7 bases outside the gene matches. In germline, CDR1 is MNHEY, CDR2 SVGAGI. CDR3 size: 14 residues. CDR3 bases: TGTGCCAGCACGCGGGGGGCCCCTTCCGGGGAGCTGTTTTTT. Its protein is CASTRGAPSGELFF.

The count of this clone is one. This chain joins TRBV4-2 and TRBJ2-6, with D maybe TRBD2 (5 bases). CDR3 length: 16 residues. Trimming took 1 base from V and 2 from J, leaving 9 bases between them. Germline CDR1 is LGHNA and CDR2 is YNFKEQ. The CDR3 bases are TGTGCCAGCAGCCAAGGGGCCGGGACTGGGGCCAACGTCCTGACTTTC. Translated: CASSQGAGTGANVLTF.

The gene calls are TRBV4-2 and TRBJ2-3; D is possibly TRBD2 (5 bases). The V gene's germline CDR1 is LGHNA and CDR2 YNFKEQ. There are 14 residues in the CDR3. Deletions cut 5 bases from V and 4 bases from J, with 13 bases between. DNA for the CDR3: TGTGCCAGCAGCACCCGGGGTGTGGCAGATACGCAGTATTTT. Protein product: CASSTRGVADTQYF.

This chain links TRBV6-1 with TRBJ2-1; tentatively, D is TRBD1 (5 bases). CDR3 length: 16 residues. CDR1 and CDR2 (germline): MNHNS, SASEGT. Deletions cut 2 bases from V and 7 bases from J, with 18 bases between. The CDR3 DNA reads TGTGCCAGCAGTGAAAAGGGGATCACAGTTCCTAATGAGCAGTTCTTC. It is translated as CASSEKGITVPNEQFF.

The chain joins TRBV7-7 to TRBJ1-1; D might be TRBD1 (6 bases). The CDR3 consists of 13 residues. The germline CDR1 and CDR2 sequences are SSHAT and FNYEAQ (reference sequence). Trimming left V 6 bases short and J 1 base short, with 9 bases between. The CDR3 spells CASSLDRNTEAFF. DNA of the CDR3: TGTGCCAGCAGTCTGGACAGGAACACTGAAGCTTTCTTT.

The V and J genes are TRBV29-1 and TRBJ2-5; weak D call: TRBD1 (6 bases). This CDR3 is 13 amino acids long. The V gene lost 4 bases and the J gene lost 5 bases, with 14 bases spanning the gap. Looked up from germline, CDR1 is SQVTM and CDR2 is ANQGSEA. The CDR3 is CSVGRTAEETQYF. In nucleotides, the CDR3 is TGCAGCGTTGGGAGGACAGCCGAGGAGACCCAGTACTTC.

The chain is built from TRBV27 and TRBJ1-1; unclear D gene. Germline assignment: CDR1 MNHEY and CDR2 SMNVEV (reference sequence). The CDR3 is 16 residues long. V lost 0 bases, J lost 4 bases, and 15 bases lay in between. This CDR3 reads CASSLSRLRSGTEAFF. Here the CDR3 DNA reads TGTGCCAGCAGTTTATCGAGGTTACGGTCGGGCACTGAAGCTTTCTTT.

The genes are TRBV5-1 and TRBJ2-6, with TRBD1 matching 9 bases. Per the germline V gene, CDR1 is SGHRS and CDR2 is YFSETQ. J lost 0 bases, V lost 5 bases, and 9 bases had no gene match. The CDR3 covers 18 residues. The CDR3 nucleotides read TGCGCCAGCAGACAGGGGGCCCTCCAACCCTCTGGGGCCAACGTCCTGACTTTC. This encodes CASRQGALQPSGANVLTF.

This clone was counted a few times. CDR3 DNA: TGTGCCAGCAGCTTAGCGCGGATGAGCTCTGGAAACACCATATATTTT. Translation gives CASSLARMSSGNTIYF. The V call is TRBV7-8, the J call TRBJ1-3, with D uncertain. V lost 0 bases and J lost 0, with 9 bases in between. Germline assignment: CDR1 SGHVS and CDR2 FQNEAQ. The CDR3 extends over 16 amino acids.

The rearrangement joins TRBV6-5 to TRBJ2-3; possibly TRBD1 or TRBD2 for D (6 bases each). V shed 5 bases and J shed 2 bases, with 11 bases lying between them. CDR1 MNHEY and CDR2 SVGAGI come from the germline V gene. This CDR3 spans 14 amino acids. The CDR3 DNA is TGTGCCAGCAGTCCCGGGGGCATCACAGATACGCAGTATTTT. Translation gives CASSPGGITDTQYF.

This CDR3 reads CASNPQGRGETQYF. In DNA form, the CDR3 reads TGTGCCAGCAATCCACAGGGGCGGGGAGAGACCCAGTACTTC. The chain combines TRBV27 with TRBJ2-5; perhaps TRBD1 as D (7 bases). The V end was cut by 7 bases, the J end by 4 bases, with 16 bases between. This CDR3 is 14 amino acids long. Germline V CDR1 and CDR2: MNHEY, SMNVEV (reference sequence).